This T cell receptor beta chain was sequenced for a study of blood T cell repertoires in COVID-19. In this sample, this clone turned up a few times. Produced via immunoSEQ multiplex PCR; TCRdb's table is partial and in-frame only. The top ten clones hold roughly 5% of a sample with some 67,000 clones, just over 90% of them seen once. The CDR3 has 14 amino acids. The V and J ends lost 2 bases and 1 base respectively, with 8 bases between them. Germline-derived CDR1 and CDR2 are SGHAT and FQNNGV. The rearrangement links TRBV11-2 to TRBJ1-1, with no clear D. The sequenced sample consisted of peripheral blood. The clonotype originates from a woman aged 18-29 years with acute or convalescent COVID-19. For the CDR3, the DNA is TGTGCCAGCAGCTTAAATGTGGCGAACACTGAAGCTTTCTTT. Its protein product is CASSLNVANTEAFF.